This T cell receptor beta chain was recorded in a study of blood T cell repertoires in COVID-19. For the study at large: Acute-phase and convalescent COVID-19 samples originated in the United States, Italy and Spain. From T cells, B-cell-depleted T cells, or PBMCs came the material, which was cDNA or gDNA.

Original processing notes: The authors estimated nucleated cell counts from reference gene primer amplification. TCRdb's table, derived via immunoSEQ multiplex PCR, lists solely in-frame clones and lacks some. Clonal size and the V and J genes are those of that table, whereas D and trimming came from the DNA. The table has around 160,000 clones, roughly 81% seen once. This receptor was identified in a human donor with acute or convalescent COVID-19. The donor label of this sample is uncertain. The sample comprised peripheral blood.

The CDR3 DNA is TGTGCCAGCTCACCCCCGGCAGGGCGTAATTCACCCCTCCACTTT. Its protein product is CASSPPAGRNSPLHF. This chain joins TRBV18 and TRBJ1-6; possible D gene TRBD1, 5 bases. Between the trimmed V and J ends, which lost 3 bases and 6 bases, there was a span of 12 bases. The CDR3 has 15 residues. The germline gives CDR1 KGHSH, CDR2 LQKENI.